Listed here are 30 T cell receptor beta chains from one sample, sequenced in a study of T cell responses to AZD1222 COVID-19 vaccine (dated by TCRdb to the early 2020s). Sample time point, as interpreted from the label and publication: about 28 days (+/-7) after the second vaccine dose. The intended sense of this specimen's treatment or condition label: meningococcal conjugate vaccine given as trial control. Library creation used the immunoSEQ multiplex PCR assay. What TCRdb holds here is the immuneACCESS table cut down to in-frame rearrangements. Part of the clones is not present; checked against another copy, under half of the missing clones reflect an unresolved V gene, and the others are unexplained. The sample yields around 60,000 clones; 80% to 95% were counted once. The ten largest make up 6.3% of the sample. The input for sequencing was peripheral blood, taken 28 days after the second dose of the MenACWY control vaccine. These receptors all come from an adult who received the MenACWY meningococcal vaccine as a control.

This chain joins TRBV3-1 (or the pseudogene TRBV3-2) and TRBJ2-3; D remains unclear. V dropped 0 bases and J dropped 6 bases, with 1 base sitting between them. Germline CDR1 is LGHDT and CDR2 is YNNKEL (reference sequence). The CDR3 has 11 amino acids. The DNA of the CDR3 is TGTGCCAGCAGCCAAGAGGATACGCAGTATTTT. This codes for CASSQEDTQYF.

V is TRBV15 and J is TRBJ2-3, with D unclear. V gave up 0 bases and J gave up 0 bases, with 1 base separating them. Germline values: CDR1 LNHNV, CDR2 YYDKDF (reference sequence). CDR3 length: 13 amino acids. CDR3 nucleotides: TGTGCCACCAGCAGAGACAGCACAGATACGCAGTATTTT. Translating it yields CATSRDSTDTQYF.

J is TRBJ2-5 and V is TRBV28; 8 bases line up with TRBD1. Germline-derived CDR1 and CDR2 are MDHEN and SYDVKM. With 11 bases clipped from V and 0 bases from J, the junction kept 2 bases outside the gene matches. CDR3 size: 12 residues. The CDR3 DNA reads TGTGCCGGGGGACAGGACCAAGAGACCCAGTACTTC. This sequence encodes CAGGQDQETQYF.

The genes are TRBV7-2 and TRBJ1-1; D gene unclear. CDR1 is SGHTA, CDR2 FQGNSA, per germline. V dropped 1 base and J dropped 2 bases, with 11 bases sitting between them. There are 15 residues in the CDR3. CDR3 in DNA: TGTGCCAGCAGCTTAGTGGGGTTGGCCAACACTGAAGCTTTCTTT. Its translation: CASSLVGLANTEAFF.

This rearrangement joins TRBV12-3 or TRBV12-4 to TRBJ1-2; D not resolved. The V end lost 4 bases, the J end lost 8 bases, and 14 bases lay between the germline ends. The CDR3 runs 13 residues. The CDR3 nucleotides read TGTGCCAGCAGTTCGACTGAGTATGCCGGCTACACCTTC. Its protein is CASSSTEYAGYTF.

This clone was detected ten times or more. V gene TRBV28 combines with J gene TRBJ1-2; D gene ambiguous. This CDR3 has 14 residues. V gave up 4 bases and J gave up 4 bases, with 13 bases separating them. Germline V gives CDR1 MDHEN, CDR2 SYDVKM. CDR3: CASSSPGVGYGYTF. The CDR3 DNA sequence: TGTGCCAGCAGTTCCCCCGGGGTTGGCTATGGCTACACCTTC.

The V call is TRBV19, the J call TRBJ1-4; D is undetermined. This CDR3 has 13 amino acids. The V gene's germline CDR1 is LNHDA and CDR2 SQIVND (reference sequence). The V gene lost 8 bases and the J gene lost 8 bases, with 15 bases spanning the gap. CDR3 DNA: TGTGCCAGTCCCTCGGTAGACGGCGAAAAACTGTTTTTT. This codes for CASPSVDGEKLFF.

This rearrangement joins TRBV9 to TRBJ2-3, with a tentative D call TRBD1 (5 bases). CDR1 is SGDLS and CDR2 is YYNGEE in the germline V gene. The CDR3 has 15 residues. Trimming left V 4 bases short and J 2 bases short, with 14 bases between. In DNA, the CDR3 is TGTGCCAGCAGCTCCCCGACAGATTACACAGATACGCAGTATTTT. This codes for CASSSPTDYTDTQYF.

This sequence joins TRBV30 and TRBJ2-6; no clear D. Deletions cut 0 bases from V and 12 bases from J, with 6 bases between. CDR3 size: 11 residues. The V gene's germline CDR1 is GTSNPN and CDR2 SVGIG (reference sequence). CDR3 amino acids: CAWSVGRVLTF. CDR3 coding DNA: TGTGCCTGGAGTGTTGGTCGCGTCCTGACTTTC.

The V and J genes are TRBV11-2 and TRBJ2-7, with 9 bases fitting TRBD2. The germline CDR1 and CDR2 sequences are SGHAT and FQNNGV. Germline trimming cut 6 bases from V and 3 bases from J; bases unmatched to any gene: 6. The CDR3 totals 14 residues. The CDR3 protein is CASRSSGIGYEQYF. CDR3 sequence (DNA): TGTGCCAGCAGGTCTAGCGGGATTGGCTACGAGCAGTACTTC. The complete variable domain, with remaining parts taken from reference TRBV11-2 and TRBJ2-7, reads EAGVAQSPRYKIIEKRQSVAFWCNPISGHATLYWYQQILGQGPKLLIQFQNNGVVDDSQLPKDRFSAERLKGVDSTLKIQPAKLEDSAVYLCASRSSGIGYEQYFGPGTRLTVT.

A note on this clone: An end of the junction does not agree with germline; a read error may underlie this. This chain joins TRBV4-1 and TRBJ2-5, with 8 nucleotides matching TRBD2. This CDR3 has 15 amino acids. Germline V gene data show CDR1 as MGHRA and CDR2 as YSYEKL. The DNA of the CDR3 is TGCGCCAGCAGGCAAGTCGGGACTAGAGAAGAGACCCAGTACTTC. Protein product: CASRQVGTREETQYF.

This chain joins TRBV14 and TRBJ2-2; perhaps TRBD2 as D (5 bases). The V end lost 1 base, the J end lost 1 base, and 10 bases lay between the germline ends. CDR3 size: 16 residues. Germline V CDR1 and CDR2: SGHDN, FVKESK. CDR3 in DNA: TGTGCCAGCAGCCAAGGTCTAGCTATGAACACCGGGGAGCTGTTTTTT. Encoded protein: CASSQGLAMNTGELFF.

The V and J genes are TRBV14 and TRBJ2-1; no clear D. Trimming shortened V by 0 bases and J by 8 bases, and 8 bases separated the two germline ends. This CDR3 comprises 13 residues. Germline-derived CDR1 and CDR2 are SGHDN and FVKESK. CDR3 region: CASSQESVDEQFF. As DNA, the CDR3 is TGTGCCAGCAGCCAAGAGAGTGTCGATGAGCAGTTCTTC.

The chain has TRBV5-4 and TRBJ1-1; D perhaps matches TRBD1 (5 bases). The CDR3 totals 13 residues. Trimming stripped 5 bases from V and 6 bases from J, with 14 bases between. Germline CDR1 is SGHNT and CDR2 is YYREEE (reference sequence). CDR3 nucleotide sequence: TGTGCCAGCAGGCCCTGGGGGGGGGCTGAAGCTTTCTTT. It codes for CASRPWGGAEAFF.

The CDR3 region is CASSLGGTYEQYF. The DNA for the CDR3 is TGTGCCAGCAGCTTGGGGGGTACCTACGAGCAGTACTTC. The chain has TRBV5-4 and TRBJ2-7; D uncertain. The germline CDR1 and CDR2 sequences are SGHNT and YYREEE (reference sequence). The CDR3 length is 13 residues. V lost 0 bases and J 2 bases, leaving 6 bases between the germline ends.

J is TRBJ1-6 and V is TRBV10-3; possibly TRBD1 for D (5 bases). From germline, CDR1 is ENHRY and CDR2 SYGVKD. CDR3 length equals 16 residues. With 4 bases removed from V and 7 bases from J, the gap between germline ends came to 17 bases. The CDR3 sequence: CAISAAGGGGNSPLHF. The CDR3, as DNA: TGTGCCATCAGTGCCGCGGGGGGAGGCGGGAATTCACCCCTCCACTTT.

The genes are TRBV9 and TRBJ2-7; 10 bases map to TRBD1. Germline CDR1 SGDLS, CDR2 YYNGEE. V lost 0 bases and J lost 4; bases outside the gene matches: 4. The CDR3 has 15 amino acids. The CDR3 nucleotides are TGTGCCAGCAGCGTAGCCGGGACAGGGGAATACGAGCAGTACTTC. Protein sequence: CASSVAGTGEYEQYF.

The chain carries TRBV9 and TRBJ2-1; 15 nucleotides match TRBD2. Germline CDR1 is SGDLS and CDR2 is YYNGEE. The J segment lost 1 base and the V segment lost 4 bases, leaving 3 bases of the junction unmatched. The CDR3 is 17 amino acids. CDR3 nucleotides: TGTGCCAGCAGCCCGGGACTAGCGGGGGGTTCCTACAATGAGCAGTTCTTC. This gives the protein CASSPGLAGGSYNEQFF.

The chain recombines TRBV30 with TRBJ2-5, with a tentative D call TRBD2 (6 bases). The CDR3 consists of 12 residues. Germline CDR1 is GTSNPN and CDR2 is SVGIG (reference sequence). V lost 3 bases, J lost 5 bases, and 10 bases lay in between. The CDR3 nucleotides are TGTGCCTGGAGACGGGGGAAGGAGACCCAGTACTTC. This sequence encodes CAWRRGKETQYF.

This chain joins TRBV11-2 and TRBJ2-1, with D unresolved. V gave up 5 bases and J gave up 1 base, with 12 bases separating them. Germline V gene sequence: CDR1 SGHAT, CDR2 FQNNGV. The CDR3 has 15 amino acids. DNA for the CDR3: TGTGCCAGCAGCCCTTTGGGGTTGTCCTACAATGAGCAGTTCTTC. Amino acid sequence: CASSPLGLSYNEQFF.

This chain uses TRBV12-5 with TRBJ1-5; no firm D call. The CDR3 covers 12 residues. Deletions cut 2 bases from V and 4 bases from J, with 3 bases between. From germline, CDR1 is LGHNT and CDR2 FRNRAP. CDR3 in DNA: TGTGCTAGTGGTTTGATGAATCAGCCCCAGCATTTT. This translates into CASGLMNQPQHF.

The V gene is TRBV19, the J gene TRBJ1-5; tentatively, D is TRBD1 (5 bases). Germline CDR1 and CDR2: LNHDA and SQIVND (reference sequence). The CDR3 covers 13 residues. The V and J ends lost 5 bases and 5 bases respectively, with 10 bases between them. This CDR3 reads CASSVGRDQPQHF. CDR3 nucleotides: TGTGCCAGTAGTGTGGGACGGGATCAGCCCCAGCATTTT.

The chain links TRBV24-1 to TRBJ2-7; the D gene is possibly TRBD1 (6 bases). With 3 bases removed from V and 6 bases from J, the gap between germline ends came to 11 bases. This CDR3 region has 13 residues. CDR1 is KGHDR and CDR2 is SFDVKD in the germline V gene. CDR3 DNA: TGTGCCACCAGTGATCTACGGACAGCCGAGCAGTACTTC. Translated: CATSDLRTAEQYF.

The J gene is TRBJ2-5, the V gene TRBV20-1; D is undetermined. Trimming shortened V by 5 bases and J by 10 bases, and 11 bases separated the two germline ends. The germline gives CDR1 DFQATT, CDR2 SNEGSKA (reference sequence). The CDR3 extends over 10 amino acids. The CDR3 nucleotides read TGCAGTGCTTATACCAACGGCCAGTACTTC. Translated, it gives CSAYTNGQYF.

The chain recombines TRBV5-6 with TRBJ2-2; D is perhaps TRBD2 (6 bases). Germline V gene data show CDR1 as SGHDT and CDR2 as YYEEEE. CDR3 length: 15 amino acids. Trimming pared 3 bases from V and 1 base from J, leaving 10 bases between. CDR3 region: CASSWLEGNTGELFF. CDR3 in DNA: TGTGCCAGCAGCTGGCTGGAGGGGAACACCGGGGAGCTGTTTTTT.

The chain recombines TRBV5-1 with TRBJ2-3; 13 bases are shared with TRBD2. CDR1 SGHRS and CDR2 YFSETQ come from the germline V gene. V trimming: 4 bases; J trimming: 1 base; junction bases outside the gene matches: 6. The CDR3 is made up of 17 amino acids. The CDR3 here is CASSHMGTSGGTDTQYF. In DNA form, the CDR3 reads TGCGCCAGCAGCCACATGGGGACTAGCGGGGGCACAGATACGCAGTATTTT.

Regarding this clone: Other DNA variants within this sample encode the same CDR3. The V call is TRBV5-1, the J call TRBJ1-2, with TRBD1 matching 11 bases. CDR3 length: 14 residues. J lost 7 bases, V lost 0 bases, and 2 bases had no gene match. Germline V gives CDR1 SGHRS, CDR2 YFSETQ. The CDR3 sequence is CASSLAGTGGGYTF. The CDR3 region has the DNA TGCGCCAGCAGCTTGGCGGGGACAGGGGGTGGCTACACCTTC. Looking up the rest from reference TRBV5-1 and TRBJ1-2 gives the full variable domain: KAGVTQTPRYLIKTRGQQVTLSCSPISGHRSVSWYQQTPGQGLQFLFEYFSETQRNKGNFPGRFSGRQFSNSRSEMNVSTLELGDSALYLCASSLAGTGGGYTFGSGTRLTVV.

V usage is TRBV7-9 and J usage is TRBJ1-4; TRBD1 is a possible D gene (6 bases). V shed 3 bases and J shed 3 bases, with 11 bases lying between them. The CDR3 loop spans 15 amino acids. Germline values: CDR1 SEHNR, CDR2 FQNEAQ (reference sequence). The CDR3 DNA is TGTGCCAGCAGCTTGACAGGCCAAGCTAATGAAAAACTGTTTTTT. It encodes CASSLTGQANEKLFF.

This chain connects TRBV7-2 to TRBJ1-2; no clear D gene. Germline V lookup: CDR1 SGHTA, CDR2 FQGNSA. The CDR3 sequence is 14 residues long. V shed 1 base and J shed 5 bases, with 11 bases lying between them. CDR3 region: CASSLGDIPYGYTF. CDR3 nucleotide sequence: TGTGCCAGCAGCTTAGGTGACATTCCTTATGGCTACACCTTC. The whole variable domain, remainder taken from reference TRBV7-2 and TRBJ1-2, is GAGVSQSPSNKVTEKGKDVELRCDPISGHTALYWYRQSLGQGLEFLIYFQGNSAPDKSGLPSDRFSAERTGGSVSTLTIQRTQQEDSAVYLCASSLGDIPYGYTFGSGTRLTVV.

This chain connects TRBV14 to TRBJ2-5, with 12 nucleotides matching TRBD2. CDR3 length: 20 amino acids. Germline loops: CDR1 SGHDN, CDR2 FVKESK. J was trimmed by 5 bases and V by 7 bases; bases with no gene match: 23. The chain's CDR3 is CASTHGRDRASGRAVETQYF. CDR3 coding DNA: TGTGCCAGCACTCATGGACGGGACAGGGCTAGCGGGAGGGCCGTGGAGACCCAGTACTTC.